This T cell receptor (beta chain) was profiled in a study of cytomegalovirus exposure and HLA in healthy donors. A multiplex PCR was run with 60 Vbeta primers and 13 Jbeta primers. Produced via immunoSEQ multiplex PCR; TCRdb's table is partial and in-frame only. This repertoire shows approximately 37,000 clones, approximately 79% found once; its top ten account for roughly a tenth. Study-wide results and limits: A later analysis linked a missense variant in DCLRE1C to the trimming of TCR beta V and J genes.

Germline CDR1 SGHDT, CDR2 YYEEEE. This CDR3 region has 12 residues. V lost 4 bases and J 15 bases, leaving 17 bases between the germline ends. Notes on this clone: As yet, its antigen is unknown.

The chain combines TRBV5-6 with TRBJ2-1; tentatively, D is TRBD1 (6 bases). Source material: PBMCs. This receptor was taken from a woman aged 18 to 35 in good health and CMV-seropositive. This chain's CDR3 is CASSTNRVFAFF. The CDR3 DNA reads TGTGCCAGCAGCACCAACAGGGTTTTCGCGTTCTTC.